This T cell receptor beta chain is from a study of OX40 agonist ivuxolimab in advanced cancers. Study as a whole: Ivuxolimab, an antibody acting as an agonist of OX40 (CD134), was used to treat patients. Patients were treated with intravenous ivuxolimab, dosed at 0.01 to 10 mg/kg and infused every 2 weeks. Study-wide results and caveats: Antigens targeted by the expanded peripheral T cells were not determined.

V dropped 3 bases and J dropped 12 bases, with 18 bases sitting between them. Germline CDR1 is MDHEN and CDR2 is SYDVKM. The CDR3 loop spans 14 amino acids. The table came from immunoSEQ multiplex PCR; TCRdb's copy has only in-frame clones and leaves some out. Among around 83,000 clones listed, over 75% were seen once. Turning to this clone: The antigen is undetermined.

V gene TRBV28 combines with J gene TRBJ2-1; D gene ambiguous. The input for sequencing was CD4+ or CD8+ T cells sorted from blood, taken in a trial of the OX40 agonist ivuxolimab. This TCR was sampled from an adult with an advanced solid tumor such as melanoma, head and neck, liver or kidney cancer. CDR3 loop: CASSFRHPPPMQFF. The CDR3 DNA reads as TGTGCCAGCAGTTTCAGGCATCCCCCTCCTATGCAGTTCTTC. Based on the CDR3 plus reference TRBV28 and TRBJ2-1, the full variable domain is DVKVTQSSRYLVKRTGEKVFLECVQDMDHENMFWYRQDPGLGLRLIYFSYDVKMKEKGDIPEGYSVSREKKERFSLILESASTNQTSMYLCASSFRHPPPMQFFGPGTRLTVL.